This T cell receptor beta chain is from a study of cytomegalovirus exposure and HLA in healthy donors (dated by TCRdb to 2015 to 2018). The study in broad terms: According to an earlier analysis of 587 of the donors, 200 million or so T cells yielded roughly 110 million unique TCR beta sequences and roughly 280 Gb of sequence data. The study combined high-throughput TCR immunosequencing, statistical association of individual TCRs with disease status, and machine learning to predict cytomegalovirus infection status. Every repertoire in the discovery cohort had been generated on one and the same sequencing platform. In addition to the first cohort of approximately 670 subjects, a separate validation cohort of 130 or so different subjects was used. Of the roughly 420 genotyped donors, approximately 81% were placed in the genetic ancestry cluster associated with self-reported Caucasian donors. The study used immunosequencing to profile the T cell repertoires of approximately 630 subjects and linked those repertoires to cytomegalovirus serostatus. An early release covering roughly 640 HLA-typed donors comprised about 290 gigabases of sequencing data and some 79 million unique TCR sequences. Because of strong linkage in the cohort, roughly five DR-DQ haplotypes were treated as single units for association and clustering. In a later genetic analysis, genome-wide SNP genotypes for about 65% of the roughly 700 donors were used, and that subset was treated as a discovery cohort. In the later analysis, no new phenotypic data were used to find candidate immune exposures; instead, reliance was placed on TCR beta sequences and their occurrence across donors. Alongside the repertoire data, information on donor age, sex, ethnicity and CMV serostatus was compiled. Among some 410 genotyped donors of the cohort, an average of approximately 240,000 unique TCR beta nucleotide sequences were sequenced per donor, about a sixth of them non-productive. The aim of the study was to test whether cataloging public T cell receptors could identify signatures of past pathogen exposure. HLA typing covered class I and class II loci at four-digit resolution. An earlier analysis of approximately 630 of the donors applied high-throughput TCR beta sequencing to assess whether each TCR beta V gene segment acted as functional or pseudogenic. To study patterns of TCR occurrence, a later analysis re-analyzed previously published TCR beta repertoires from 500 to 850 donors and added high-resolution HLA genotyping. The number of typed donors differed by locus: roughly 629-640 for A, B, C, DRB1 and DQB1; 500 to 550 for DQA1; some 610 for DPA1; and approximately 450 for DPB1.

In total, approximately 700 healthy bone marrow donors made up the cohort. Cohort members were all nominally healthy when sampled, although unrecorded immune exposures were likely present. The donor tested CMV seropositive and was one of the 289 seropositive cohort members. Every donor gave a peripheral blood sample, and the peripheral blood mononuclear cells from that sample were used for TCR beta sequencing. The Qiagen DNeasy Blood Extraction Kit was used to extract genomic DNA from the blood cell samples. Receptor libraries were prepared by the immunoSEQ multiplex PCR assay. For the multiplex PCR, a mixture combining 60 forward primers for TCR Vbeta segments and 13 reverse primers for TCR Jbeta segments was used. The CDR3 region of rearranged TCR beta genes was amplified from genomic DNA by a multiplex PCR assay. The Illumina HiSeq System was used to sequence the amplified TCR beta libraries as 87-base-pair reads. The published analysis was carried out like this. In a later analysis, some 80 million unique TCR beta chains were counted across the approximately 670 repertoires, and some 10 million of these chains were shared by at least two donors. Raw reads were error-corrected and collapsed into unique sequences by a nearest-neighbor algorithm in which closely related sequences were merged to remove PCR and sequencing errors. V, D and J gene segments were assigned by aligning CDR3 sequences to IMGT reference sequences. For a sequence to be retained, a match of at least six nucleotides to both a V gene segment and a J gene segment was required. Rearrangements were classified as productive when the CDR3 lacked stop codons and remained in frame with V and J, and all other rearrangements were classified as non-productive. CDR3 was defined according to IMGT convention as the region running from the second conserved V-encoded cysteine to the conserved J-encoded phenylalanine. The earlier analysis of about 590 of the donors excluded sequences that lacked an unambiguous match to a single V gene segment. In an earlier analysis of a few hundred of the donors, a V segment was called functional when productive rearrangements were above 56.7%, and segregating when the standard deviation between donors exceeded 5%. A statistical classification framework was built for diagnosing cytomegalovirus status from the catalog of TCR beta chain sequences. A later analysis assigned V and J genes by comparing TCR nucleotide sequences with IMGT/GENE-DB human TR gene sequences. In a later analysis, CDR3 sequences and most-parsimonious VDJ recombination scenarios were assigned using the TCRdist pipeline. A later analysis defined each TCR beta chain by its CDR3 amino acid sequence plus V-gene family, and excluded reads lacking a unique V-gene family. As a way to deal with suspected cross-contamination and a sequencing artifact, a later analysis dropped nearly 600 nucleotide sequences that were highly shared and had low generation probability. For each public chain, a later analysis derived a clonal expansion index from normalized ranks of inferred template counts within each repertoire. In a later analysis, generation probabilities were computed with a VDJ recombination model fitted to out-of-frame rearrangements, and the resulting probabilities were checked against IGoR. A later analysis scored TCR-TCR, TCR-HLA and TCR-CMV co-occurrence with hypergeometric tests, applying a repertoire-size bias correction to TCR pairs. False discovery rates were estimated in a later analysis by permuting HLA or CMV assignments 20 times. A later analysis grouped co-occurring TCRs with DBSCAN, adding TCRdist sequence similarity when clustering within HLA-allele-positive subsets. For co-occurrence clustering, repertoires with fewer than 30,000 or more than 120,000 public chains were excluded, along with 5 or 6 repertoires with anomalous nucleotide sharing. TCRdb obtained this table from immuneACCESS and retained in-frame rearrangements with V and J assigned. These tables miss some clones; where compared with another copy, unresolved V genes account for less than half of the shortfall, and the remainder is unexplained. That table furnishes V, J and clone size, whereas the DNA furnished D and trimming. Counted in this sample were approximately 89,000 clones; 85% of them appeared once. The ten largest clones represent around 7.4% of the sample.

Spanning cysteine to phenylalanine, the CDR3 consists of 14 amino acids. Just CDR3 DNA is preserved here, 42 bases in frame from base 1. V loses 6 bases, J loses 2 bases, and the germline ends lie 11 bases apart. The germline V gene supplies CDR1 SGDLS and CDR2 YYNGEE. Overall study results and their limits: Seventeen rarely observed V segments, including chromosome 9 orphons, were excluded from the earlier analysis of several hundred of the donors because counts were too low. In vitro tests confirmed that a few of the cytomegalovirus-associated TCR beta chains recognize cytomegalovirus antigens. The sequencing pipeline was judged likely to have produced a cluster of highly shared sequence variants as a technical artifact. In a later analysis, HLA-associated TCR beta chains showed more clonal expansion and lower generation probabilities than non-associated chains that were equally common. When HLA alleles, especially DR and DQ, strongly co-occurred, attributing TCR associations to individual alleles was difficult. In an earlier analysis of 500 to 650 of the donors, most TCR beta V segments appeared in productive rearrangements about 90% or about 30% of the time, broadly matching IMGT annotations. The presence/absence analyses assumed that sequencing depth was roughly uniform across donors, and that assumption may not be true. Correlated functional status among segregating V segments might reflect linkage disequilibrium, but an unknown experimental factor could not be ruled out. The study listed 150 to 200 TCR beta chains as associated with cytomegalovirus. The 87-base-pair reads could not distinguish some IMGT-functional V segments, including TRBV6-2 and TRBV6-3, so those segments were excluded. The authors suggested that the approach could potentially be extended to other disease states and immunological phenotypes. Most TCR sequences were observed very rarely across donors, whereas some public TCRs were present in many individuals. According to a later analysis, most CMV-associated TCR beta chains appeared to be HLA-restricted, and the HLA associations seemed to be driven largely by CMV exposure. According to a later analysis, TCR association rates differed among HLA loci, with DRB1 alleles showing the most associated TCRs and HLA-C alleles showing the fewest. A further reported finding was that TCR beta sequences accurately predicted the HLA-A and HLA-B alleles for most subjects in the first cohort. A later genetic analysis associated a missense DCLRE1C variant with V-gene and J-gene trimming of TCR beta chains, and an independent cohort replicated the association. Because HLA typing was missing for some donors at each locus, association tests included only the typed subset. A later genetic analysis reported fewer N-insertions in productive TCRs among donors in an Asian-associated ancestry cluster than the roughly 670-donor mean. The classifier was reported to diagnose cytomegalovirus status with high specificity and sensitivity in both the original and validation cohorts. In a later analysis, over 15,000 TCR beta sequences were associated with specific HLA alleles at a false discovery rate of 0.05. This cohort had only TCR beta chains sequenced, and the lack of alpha or paired-chain data limited which features could be detected. The only immune exposure information available for the cohort was CMV serostatus. In a later analysis, several top co-occurrence clusters were reported to appear linked to parvovirus B19, influenza, CMV and Epstein-Barr virus.

Note on this clone: Its binding antigen is unknown. Base qualities are missing; no much larger clone stands one base away.

Material: PBMCs. The sequence is built from TRBV9 and TRBJ2-2; the D gene is perhaps TRBD2, on 5 matching bases. The TCR sequence derives from a middle-aged man in good health and CMV-seropositive. Here the CDR3 is given as CASTGVGNTGELFF. The DNA sequence reads TGTGCCAGCACCGGGGTGGGAAACACCGGGGAGCTGTTTTTT.